This paragraph covers one T cell receptor (beta chain) sequence. This CDR3 has 15 amino acids. Trimming took 3 bases from V and 0 from J; bases not matched to a gene: 4. Looked up from germline, CDR1 is ENHRY and CDR2 is SYGVKD. Measured with immunoSEQ multiplex PCR; TCRdb has only the in-frame clones, and not every one. There are 290,000 or so clones in the sample; about 93% occur only once, and about 1.1% lies in the top ten. The data derive from a study of blood T cell repertoires in COVID-19. The material sequenced was PBMCs or T cells enriched from blood (not recorded which). This clonotype was sampled from a woman in her twenties or thirties who had recovered from COVID-19. The genes are TRBV10-3 and TRBJ1-1, with TRBD1 matching over 7 bases. The CDR3 region is CAISDFDRVNTEAFF. The DNA of the CDR3 is TGTGCCATCAGTGATTTCGACAGGGTGAACACTGAAGCTTTCTTT.